This T cell receptor beta chain was sequenced during a study of cytomegalovirus exposure and HLA in healthy donors. Findings and limits, study-wide: The classifier reportedly diagnosed cytomegalovirus status with high sensitivity and specificity.

The repertoire was sequenced with immunoSEQ multiplex PCR; TCRdb's copy has only in-frame clones and lacks some. The sample has roughly 150,000 clones; 70% to 90% are singletons. The CDR3 is made up of 13 amino acids. Germline V gives CDR1 LNHDA, CDR2 SQIVND (reference sequence). V lost 5 bases and J lost 2, with 10 bases in between. The count of this clone is one. Antigen specificity is unknown. The sample taken for sequencing was PBMCs. The clonotype comes from a woman aged 25 to 39 in good health and CMV-seronegative. The J gene is TRBJ2-7, the V gene TRBV19; perhaps TRBD2 as D (6 bases). CDR3 sequence (DNA): TGTGCCAGTAGTCAGACGGGGGCCTACGAGCAGTACTTC. Its protein is CASSQTGAYEQYF.